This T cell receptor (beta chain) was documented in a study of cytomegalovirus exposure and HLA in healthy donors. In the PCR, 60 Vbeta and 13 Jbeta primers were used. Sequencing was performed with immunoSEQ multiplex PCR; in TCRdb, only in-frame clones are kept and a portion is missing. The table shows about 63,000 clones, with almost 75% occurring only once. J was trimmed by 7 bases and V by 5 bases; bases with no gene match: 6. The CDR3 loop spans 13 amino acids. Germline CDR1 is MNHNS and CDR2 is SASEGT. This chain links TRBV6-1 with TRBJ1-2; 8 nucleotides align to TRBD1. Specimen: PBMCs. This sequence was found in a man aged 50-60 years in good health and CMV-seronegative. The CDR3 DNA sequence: TGTGCCAGCAGTCCGCGGACAGGGCCTGGCTACACCTTC. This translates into CASSPRTGPGYTF.